These 29 T cell receptor beta chains were all obtained from the same sample, sequenced in a study of T-cell memory formation after mild COVID-19. TCRdb re-called the 5' RACE reads through MiXCR, storing one row per CDR3 protein. The sample consists of 150,000 to 200,000 distinct CDR3 sequences, about 14% of them appearing once. The sequenced sample consisted of PBMCs or a T cell subset sorted from them (not recorded which). Receptor source: an adult woman who had mild COVID-19 (a few samples of this study predate the infection). Cell type and time point are not known.

This clonotype was seen a handful of times. This sequence joins TRBV18 and TRBJ2-7, with D possibly TRBD1 on 5 matching bases. The ends were cut back, 6 bases at V and 2 bases at J, with 17 bases in the middle. Germline values: CDR1 KGHSH, CDR2 LQKENI. The CDR3 loop spans 15 amino acids. The CDR3 here is CASSPTEGETYEQYF. CDR3 bases: TGTGCCAGCTCCCCCACTGAAGGGGAAACCTACGAGCAGTACTTC.

The chain's CDR3 is CASSSGLAQDTQYF. The CDR3 coding sequence is TGTGCCAGCAGCTCGGGACTAGCTCAGGATACGCAGTATTTT. The rearrangement links TRBV11-2 to TRBJ2-3; 9 positions match TRBD2. Germline CDR1 and CDR2: SGHAT and FQNNGV. The CDR3 covers 14 residues. The trim removed 4 bases at V and 6 bases at J, leaving 5 bases unmatched.

V usage is TRBV11-2 and J usage is TRBJ2-2, with D perhaps TRBD1 (7 bases). Per germline, CDR1 SGHAT and CDR2 FQNNGV. V lost 5 bases and J 4 bases, leaving 17 bases between the germline ends. CDR3 length: 16 residues. CDR3: CASSPRGRPTTGELFF. The DNA of the CDR3 is TGTGCCAGCAGCCCCAGGGGGAGGCCGACCACCGGGGAGCTGTTTTTT.

In its sample, this clonotype was seen a few times. Compared with germline, one end of the junction differs, possibly owing to a read error. The genes are TRBV20-1 and TRBJ1-1, with unresolved D. The CDR3 spans 13 residues. CDR1 is DFQATT and CDR2 is SNEGSKA in the germline V gene (reference sequence). The CDR3 DNA is TGCAGTGCTAGTGAGGCTCTGAACGCTGAAGCTTTCTTT. Translation gives CSASEALNAEAFF.

This clonotype came up a few times. The chain combines TRBV12-3 or TRBV12-4 with TRBJ2-5; 9 positions agree with TRBD2. There are 17 residues in the CDR3. J lost 4 bases, V lost 4 bases, and 13 bases had no gene match. The CDR3 sequence: CASSSGLERGERETQYF. The CDR3 DNA is TGTGCCAGCAGTTCAGGGTTGGAGCGGGGGGAGCGAGAGACCCAGTACTTC.

V and J are TRBV6-5 and TRBJ2-7; weak D call: TRBD1 (6 bases). Germline CDR1 and CDR2: MNHEY and SVGAGI. V lost 6 bases, J lost 0 bases, and 12 bases lay in between. This CDR3 is built from 14 residues. The CDR3 bases are TGTGCCAGCAGCGGACAGTCCCCCTCCTACGAGCAGTACTTC. Translation gives CASSGQSPSYEQYF.

The chain carries TRBV12-3 or TRBV12-4 and TRBJ1-1; D call uncertain. Trimming stripped 3 bases from V and 6 bases from J, with 8 bases between. This CDR3 has 12 residues. CDR3 in amino acids: CASSFSQPEAFF. CDR3 DNA: TGTGCCAGCAGTTTTTCCCAGCCTGAAGCTTTCTTT.

This clonotype was picked up a small number of times. The chain links TRBV7-2 to TRBJ2-3; D gene ambiguous. Trimming stripped 1 base from V and 2 bases from J, with 10 bases between. The CDR3 loop spans 15 amino acids. Germline CDR1 and CDR2: SGHTA and FQGNSA. As DNA, the CDR3 is TGTGCCAGCAGCTTAGACCGGTCCACCACAGATACGCAGTATTTT. Translated: CASSLDRSTTDTQYF.

This clonotype was observed a handful of times. This sequence joins TRBV20-1 and TRBJ1-6; D might be TRBD1 (5 bases). V lost 3 bases, J lost 5 bases, and 8 bases lay in between. The CDR3 has 13 amino acids. Germline CDR1 reads DFQATT; CDR2 reads SNEGSKA (reference sequence). CDR3 protein: CSARGVNNSPLHF. The CDR3 nucleotides are TGCAGTGCTAGGGGGGTAAATAATTCACCCCTCCACTTT.

The V call is TRBV5-1, the J call TRBJ2-7; D gene unclear. Trimming removed 0 bases from V and 5 bases from J, with 21 bases in between. The V gene's germline CDR1 is SGHRS and CDR2 YFSETQ. The CDR3 totals 17 residues. DNA of the CDR3: TGCGCCAGCAGCTTGGGGGTAGATTTCCGCACAACTGACGAGCAGTACTTC. Its translation: CASSLGVDFRTTDEQYF. The entire variable domain, with the rest obtained from reference TRBV5-1 and TRBJ2-7, is as follows: KAGVTQTPRYLIKTRGQQVTLSCSPISGHRSVSWYQQTPGQGLQFLFEYFSETQRNKGNFPGRFSGRQFSNSRSEMNVSTLELGDSALYLCASSLGVDFRTTDEQYFGPGTRLTVT.

J is TRBJ2-3 and V is TRBV27; D is unresolved. Trimming took off 3 bases at V and 0 bases at J, with 7 bases between the two ends. This CDR3 comprises 14 residues. Germline V gene lookup returns CDR1 MNHEY and CDR2 SMNVEV (reference sequence). CDR3 DNA sequence: TGTGCCAGCAGTTTCCCCAGTAGCACAGATACGCAGTATTTT. This translates into CASSFPSSTDTQYF.

This clonotype has just a few counts. J is TRBJ2-1 and V is TRBV5-1; D uncertain. This CDR3 is 14 amino acids long. Trimming pared 0 bases from V and 10 bases from J, leaving 14 bases between. CDR1 SGHRS and CDR2 YFSETQ come from the germline V gene. The CDR3 region is CASSLAPSSGEQFF. The CDR3 coding sequence is TGCGCCAGCAGCTTGGCACCTTCTTCTGGGGAGCAGTTCTTC.

Concerning this clonotype: The junction and the germline gene differ at one end; a read error may be behind it. The V call is TRBV30, the J call TRBJ2-1, with 9 bases fitting TRBD2. This CDR3 contains 13 residues. Per germline, CDR1 GTSNPN and CDR2 SVGIG (reference sequence). CDR3 protein: CAFVLAGYNEQVF. CDR3 DNA: TGTGCCTTTGTACTAGCGGGCTACAATGAGCAGGTCTTC.

This clonotype was observed a few times. The chain recombines TRBV29-1 with TRBJ2-1; D gene uncertain. This CDR3 comprises 15 residues. Per the germline V gene, CDR1 is SQVTM and CDR2 is ANQGSEA. Trimming removed 2 bases at V and 3 bases at J, with 14 bases between. This chain's CDR3 is CSVELPKVVYNEQFF. CDR3 nucleotides: TGCAGCGTTGAACTCCCCAAGGTGGTCTACAATGAGCAGTTCTTC.

The CDR3 protein is CATRRGGSSYEQYF. The CDR3 bases are TGTGCCACCCGGCGAGGGGGGAGCTCCTACGAGCAGTACTTC. The chain uses TRBV6-1 and TRBJ2-7; either TRBD1 or TRBD2 may fit D (6 bases each). This CDR3 has 14 residues. CDR1 and CDR2 (germline): MNHNS, SASEGT. V gave up 10 bases and J gave up 0 bases, with 16 bases separating them.

In DNA, the CDR3 is TGTGCCATCAGTGATTATGGACAGGGGGGCTATGAGCAGTTCTTC. This sequence encodes CAISDYGQGGYEQFF. V usage is TRBV10-3 and J usage is TRBJ2-1, with TRBD1 matching 10 bases. With V trimmed by 3 bases and J by 8 bases, 7 bases remained unmatched. CDR1 is ENHRY, CDR2 SYGVKD, per germline. The CDR3 length is 15 residues.

A few counts support this clonotype. V is TRBV12-3 or TRBV12-4 and J is TRBJ2-5, with TRBD1 matching 9 bases. After removal of 1 base from V and 5 bases from J, the junction contained 8 bases not matched to a gene. CDR3 size: 16 residues. In DNA, the CDR3 is TGTGCCAGCAGTTTAGGGGACAGGGCTGGCGGGGAGACCCAGTACTTC. Amino acid sequence: CASSLGDRAGGETQYF.

The sample holds a few counts of this clonotype. The J gene is TRBJ2-1, the V gene TRBV18, with 10 bases lining up with TRBD2. This CDR3 region has 16 residues. Looked up from germline, CDR1 is KGHSH and CDR2 is LQKENI. V shed 0 bases and J 7 bases; nucleotides not matched to a gene: 6. CDR3 sequence (DNA): TGTGCCAGCTCACCACCGGGACTAGCGTCCCGAAATGAGCAGTTCTTC. Encoded protein: CASSPPGLASRNEQFF.

This chain joins TRBV12-5 and TRBJ2-5; TRBD2 matches 7 bases. The V gene's germline CDR1 is LGHNT and CDR2 FRNRAP. Trimming cost V 0 bases and J 3 bases; bases outside gene matches: 7. This CDR3 spans 16 amino acids. The CDR3 DNA reads TGTGCTAGTGGTTTGGTACAGGTCAGCGGGGAAGAGACCCAGTACTTC. Translated, it gives CASGLVQVSGEETQYF.

The chain carries TRBV5-5 and TRBJ2-7, with 7 positions matching TRBD1. Unmatched junction bases numbered 14, after V lost 7 bases and J lost 7 bases. Germline V gives CDR1 SGHKS, CDR2 YYEKEE (reference sequence). The CDR3 length is 14 residues. In DNA form, the CDR3 reads TGTGCCAGCGGTAGGGCAGGGGGTTACTCGGAGCAGTACTTC. Amino acid sequence: CASGRAGGYSEQYF.

This clonotype was detected a few times. The chain employs TRBV2 and TRBJ2-7, with D unclear. In germline, CDR1 is SNHLY, CDR2 FYNNEI. This CDR3 comprises 14 residues. V gave up 2 bases and J gave up 2 bases, with 10 bases separating them. The CDR3 region has the DNA TGTGCCAGCAGTGAAATCGGCAGTCCCTACGAGCAGTACTTC. Translating gives CASSEIGSPYEQYF.

The chain links TRBV24-1 to TRBJ1-1; possible D gene TRBD1, 5 bases. The CDR3 loop spans 13 amino acids. Trimming removed 8 bases from V and 1 base from J, with 10 bases in between. Germline CDR1 reads KGHDR; CDR2 reads SFDVKD. CDR3 sequence reads: CATTLGQNTEAFF. The CDR3 region has the DNA TGTGCCACCACCCTAGGACAGAACACTGAAGCTTTCTTT.

The chain carries TRBV6-2 or TRBV6-3 and TRBJ2-3, with D maybe TRBD1 (5 bases). There are 16 residues in the CDR3. The V end lost 6 bases, the J end lost 3 bases, and 19 bases lay between the germline ends. From germline, CDR1 is MNHEY and CDR2 SVGEGT. CDR3 protein: CASRPARQLTTDTQYF. In nucleotides, the CDR3 is TGTGCCAGCAGGCCCGCGAGACAGTTAACTACAGATACGCAGTATTTT.

This clonotype has a handful of counts. V usage is TRBV4-1 and J usage is TRBJ2-3; the D gene is possibly TRBD1 (5 bases). From germline, CDR1 is MGHRA and CDR2 YSYEKL. The CDR3 loop spans 16 amino acids. The germline V and J ends were trimmed by 5 bases and 0 bases, with 15 bases remaining between them. CDR3 nucleotide sequence: TGCGCCAGCAGCTTGCAGGGTACCGCTAGCACAGATACGCAGTATTTT. Its translation: CASSLQGTASTDTQYF.

The chain links TRBV19 to TRBJ1-5; 8 bases match TRBD1. CDR1 and CDR2 from the germline V gene are LNHDA and SQIVND (reference sequence). The CDR3 runs 15 residues. Trimming removed 6 bases from V and 0 bases from J; junction bases left unmatched: 4. The CDR3 region is CASSGTGISNQPQHF. The CDR3 DNA sequence: TGTGCCAGTAGCGGGACAGGTATTAGCAATCAGCCCCAGCATTTT.

V is TRBV14 and J is TRBJ2-1, with D perhaps matching TRBD2 (5 bases). In germline, CDR1 is SGHDN, CDR2 FVKESK. V was pared by 6 bases and J by 10 bases, with 16 bases between. The CDR3 totals 13 residues. As DNA, the CDR3 is TGTGCCAGCAGTCCTAGGAGGTTAGAAGAGCAGTTCTTC. Translating it yields CASSPRRLEEQFF.

The genes are TRBV24-1 and TRBJ2-2; TRBD2 matches at 9 bases. V dropped 2 bases and J dropped 3; count of bases not matched to a gene: 6. Germline V lookup: CDR1 KGHDR, CDR2 SFDVKD. The CDR3 runs to 17 residues. The CDR3 is CATSDSPSGVDTGELFF. CDR3 DNA sequence: TGTGCCACCAGTGATTCCCCTAGCGGGGTCGACACCGGGGAGCTGTTTTTT.

This clonotype was detected a few times. The chain couples TRBV7-9 to TRBJ2-3; D gene unclear. Germline-derived CDR1 and CDR2 are SEHNR and FQNEAQ (reference sequence). V gave up 5 bases and J gave up 7 bases, with 7 bases separating them. The CDR3 consists of 11 residues. The CDR3 region is CASSATHTQYF. The CDR3 DNA sequence: TGTGCCAGCAGCGCCACCCATACGCAGTATTTT.

V is TRBV7-2 and J is TRBJ2-5, with a weak D call TRBD1 (5 bases). Germline values: CDR1 SGHTA, CDR2 FQGNSA. Between the trimmed V and J ends, which lost 1 base and 2 bases, there was a span of 11 bases. This CDR3 has 15 amino acids. CDR3 region: CASSLVRAQQETQYF. CDR3 in DNA: TGTGCCAGCAGCTTAGTCAGGGCCCAGCAAGAGACCCAGTACTTC.